This is a list of T cell receptor beta chains from one sample in a study of blood T cell repertoires in COVID-19. Sequencing used immunoSEQ multiplex PCR; TCRdb keeps in-frame clones, though not all of them. The sample contains a few hundred thousand clones, 75% to 90% of which appear only once. Sequencing was carried out using PBMCs or T cells enriched from blood (not recorded which). These receptors were collected from a man in his thirties or forties who had recovered from COVID-19. The CDR3 runs from the conserved cysteine through the conserved F or W. The D gene is left open where the match is weak. Some rows have no size entry. The others give once, few or many, or a class for an expanded clone.

clone_size j_call v_call d_call cdr3_nt cdr3_aa
NA TRBJ2-7 TRBV5-1 NA TGCGCCAGCAGCTTGTTGGGCATTACGGGGGAGCAGTACTTC CASSLLGITGEQYF
NA TRBJ2-4 TRBV19 NA TGTGCCAGTAGTGGCAGGGTTTCCAAAAACATTCAGTACTTC CASSGRVSKNIQYF
once TRBJ2-2 TRBV7-9 NA TGTGCCAGCAGCTTACAGGGGACCGGGGAGCTGTTTTTT CASSLQGTGELFF
NA TRBJ2-2 TRBV10-1 TRBD2 TGCGCCAGCGGGCATAGCGGGACGAACACCGGGGAGCTGTTTTTT CASGHSGTNTGELFF
NA TRBJ2-7 TRBV6-5 NA TGTGCCAGCAGTCTCCGACGGGAGTCCTACGAGCAGTACTTC CASSLRRESYEQYF
NA TRBJ1-1 TRBV30 NA TGTGCCTGGAGTGTTGTCGGTACCTTTTGGGCTTTCTTT CAWSVVGTFWAFF
NA TRBJ2-3 TRBV19 NA TGTGCCTCCTCCCGGGACTTTCTCGAATCCACGCGCACAGATACGCAGTATTTT CASSRDFLESTRTDTQYF
few TRBJ2-1 TRBV27 TRBD2 TGTGCCAGCAGTTTGGAGGGACTAGCTTTCAGTGAGCAGTTCTTC CASSLEGLAFSEQFF
NA TRBJ1-1 TRBV6-5 TRBD1 TGTGCCAGCAGTTACTTTAGTCAGGGGGCCGGCACTGAAGCTTTCTTT CASSYFSQGAGTEAFF
NA TRBJ2-1 TRBV6-5 NA TGTGCCAGCCTGGGGCACGGCGCCGTGCAGTTCTTC CASLGHGAVQFF
NA TRBJ2-5 TRBV29-1 TRBD2 TGCAGCGCAGCCGGGGGGAAAGAGACCCAGTACTTC CSAAGGKETQYF
NA TRBJ2-3 TRBV28 NA TGTGCCAGCAGTTCTGACAGCTCCGGCTACGCAGATACGCAGTATTTT CASSSDSSGYADTQYF
NA TRBJ2-2 TRBV12-3/TRBV12-4 NA TGTGCCAGCATCCCCCAACCGGGCGGGGAGCTGTTTTTT CASIPQPGGELFF
few TRBJ1-2 TRBV2 NA TGTGCCAGCAAGCGGGACACCAACTATGGCTACACCTTC CASKRDTNYGYTF
once TRBJ2-1 TRBV27 TRBD2 TGTGCCAGCAGTTTATCGTCGGGGGGGGCAGGCAATGAGCAGTTCTTC CASSLSSGGAGNEQFF
NA TRBJ2-7 TRBV4-1 TRBD2 TGCGCCAGCAGCCCGGGACTAGCTAACTACGAGCAGTACTTC CASSPGLANYEQYF
NA TRBJ2-5 TRBV30 NA TGTGCCTGGAGTGTACACGAGACCCAGTACTTC CAWSVHETQYF
NA TRBJ1-5 TRBV2 TRBD1 TGTGCCAGCAGCGGACAGGGTAGCAATCAGCCCCAGCATTTT CASSGQGSNQPQHF
once TRBJ1-1 TRBV20-1 NA TGCAGTACCCCCCAGGGAGGGAACACTTTCTTT CSTPQGGNTFF
NA TRBJ2-7 TRBV5-1 NA TGCGCCAGCAGCACATCGGGTAGTACCTCCCACGAGCAGTACTTC CASSTSGSTSHEQYF
NA TRBJ2-2 TRBV6-5 TRBD1 TGTGCCAGCAGTTCTCTACAGGGGACCACCGGGGAGCTGTTTTTT CASSSLQGTTGELFF
NA TRBJ2-2 TRBV15 TRBD2 TGTGCCACCAGCAGAGATTACTCTAGCGGAACAAGGGACACCGGGGAGCTGTTTTTT CATSRDYSSGTRDTGELFF
NA TRBJ2-7 TRBV3-1/TRBV3-2 NA TGTGCCAGCAGCCGCAATAGCGGAGTGGTCTACGAGCAGTACTTC CASSRNSGVVYEQYF
NA TRBJ2-7 TRBV28 NA TGTGCCAGCAGGGAGTACCCCCTCGGGGACGAGCAGTACTTC CASREYPLGDEQYF
NA TRBJ2-1 TRBV27 NA TGTGCCAGCAGTTTGACAAGCAATGAGCAGTTCTTC CASSLTSNEQFF
NA TRBJ1-1 TRBV28 TRBD1 TGTGCCAGCAGTTCGACAGGGGCCCCGAACACTGAAGCTTTCTTT CASSSTGAPNTEAFF
NA TRBJ2-1 TRBV18 NA TGTGCCAGCTCACCATTGAGGGATGAGCAGTTCTTC CASSPLRDEQFF
NA TRBJ2-6 TRBV18 TRBD1 TGTGCCAGCTCAAGTGGGGACAGGGGGCAAACTGGGGCCAACGTCCTGACTTTC CASSSGDRGQTGANVLTF
once TRBJ1-1 TRBV19 TRBD1 TGTGCCAGTAGTCCACAGGGGGAGAACACTGAAGCTTTCTTT CASSPQGENTEAFF
NA TRBJ1-5 TRBV7-9 NA TGTGCCAGCAGCTCCACCGACTTGGGGGCCGAGCCCCAGCATTTT CASSSTDLGAEPQHF
NA TRBJ2-1 TRBV24-1 NA TGTGCCACCAGTGGGCCAGGGGAGAGCTCCTACAATGAGCAGTTCTTC CATSGPGESSYNEQFF
NA TRBJ1-5 TRBV2 NA TGTGCCAGCAGTTTGACAGGAGATCAGCCCCAGCATTTT CASSLTGDQPQHF
NA TRBJ2-7 TRBV13 TRBD2 TGTGCCAGCAGCTTGGGAGGGCCGCAATCATACGAGCAGTACTTC CASSLGGPQSYEQYF
NA TRBJ1-5 TRBV6-5 TRBD1 TGTGCCAGCAGTCCCGGACAGGGGGCGCGGCCCCAGCATTTT CASSPGQGARPQHF
NA TRBJ2-1 TRBV6-5 TRBD2 TGTGCCAGCAGTTACTCGGCGGGAGGCTGGGGTAGTGAGCAGTTCTTC CASSYSAGGWGSEQFF
NA TRBJ2-5 TRBV20-1 NA TGCAGTGCTATTCAGCAAGAGACCCAGTACTTC CSAIQQETQYF
NA TRBJ1-1 TRBV2 NA TGTGCCAGCAGTGTTCTCGTCGGTGCTTTCTTT CASSVLVGAFF
NA TRBJ1-2 TRBV5-4 NA TGTGCCAGCAGCCCGGGCGGGGAGCGGGGCTACACCTTC CASSPGGERGYTF
NA TRBJ1-3 TRBV5-1 TRBD1 TGCGCCAGCAGCCGGCCAGGGGGAGATCGAACTGGAAACACCATATATTTT CASSRPGGDRTGNTIYF
NA TRBJ2-1 TRBV12-3/TRBV12-4 NA TGTGCCAGCAGCTCAGGGGTAAATGAGCAGTTCTTC CASSSGVNEQFF
NA TRBJ1-5 TRBV6-1 NA TGTGCCAGCAGTGAGGGGGACTTTGGCAATCAGCCCCAGCATTTT CASSEGDFGNQPQHF